The 25 T cell receptor beta chains below all came from one sample that was sequenced in a study of early T cells in non-severe SARS-CoV-2 infection. MiXCR, applied by TCRdb to the 5' RACE reads, yields one record per CDR3 protein. The table lists 25,000 to 35,000 distinct CDR3 sequences, around 7% of them singletons, with about two fifths in the top ten. The sequencing sample was made of whole blood. The receptors here all came from an adult who was a healthcare worker with PCR-confirmed SARS-CoV-2 infection or an uninfected control (not recorded which).

This clonotype was seen many times. This chain links TRBV6-1 with TRBJ2-1; 9 bases are a match to TRBD2. V trimming: 6 bases; J trimming: 1 base; junction bases outside the gene matches: 10. The CDR3 consists of 17 residues. Germline V lookup: CDR1 MNHNS, CDR2 SASEGT. CDR3 residues: CASRGGGRAGSYNEQFF. CDR3 nucleotides: TGTGCCAGCAGGGGAGGCGGGAGGGCCGGGTCCTACAATGAGCAGTTCTTC.

This clonotype has a count of ten or more. This chain uses TRBV7-2 with TRBJ2-3, with a possible D match to TRBD2 (6 bases). The CDR3 runs to 17 residues. Between the trimmed V and J ends, which lost 1 base and 2 bases, there was a span of 16 bases. In germline, CDR1 is SGHTA, CDR2 FQGNSA. In DNA, the CDR3 is TGTGCCAGCAGCTTAGAACTGGGTGCGGGGATCACAGATACGCAGTATTTT. It is translated as CASSLELGAGITDTQYF.

There are many counts of this clonotype. V is TRBV5-1 and J is TRBJ2-7; TRBD1 agrees at 10 bases. This CDR3 contains 13 residues. V shed 7 bases, J shed 3 bases, and the junction held 4 bases outside the gene matches. CDR1 is SGHRS, CDR2 YFSETQ, per germline. This CDR3 is CASRTGGNYEQYF. CDR3 in DNA: TGCGCCAGCCGGACAGGGGGAAACTACGAGCAGTACTTC.

This clonotype was found many times. The V gene is TRBV20-1, the J gene TRBJ2-3; unclear D gene. The germline V gene has CDR1 DFQATT and CDR2 SNEGSKA (reference sequence). The CDR3 is 16 residues long. Trimming took off 1 base at V and 1 base at J, with 15 bases between the two ends. CDR3 amino acids: CSARAMMGVGTDTQYF. DNA of the CDR3: TGCAGTGCTAGAGCCATGATGGGTGTAGGCACAGATACGCAGTATTTT.

This clonotype has at least ten counts. The gene calls are TRBV18 and TRBJ2-2; D gene ambiguous. CDR1 KGHSH and CDR2 LQKENI come from the germline V gene. V was clipped by 1 base and J by 6 bases, with 3 bases between them. The CDR3 covers 12 residues. The CDR3 DNA reads as TGTGCCAGCTCACCACTCTCCGGGGAGCTGTTTTTT. Its protein is CASSPLSGELFF. Drawing the rest from reference TRBV18 and TRBJ2-2, the complete variable domain is NAGVMQNPRHLVRRRGQEARLRCSPMKGHSHVYWYRQLPEEGLKFMVYLQKENIIDESGMPKERFSAEFPKEGPSILRIQQVVRGDSAAYFCASSPLSGELFFGEGSRLTVL.

This chain joins TRBV30 and TRBJ2-7, with a possible D match to TRBD1 (5 bases). CDR3 length: 16 amino acids. CDR1 GTSNPN and CDR2 SVGIG come from the germline V gene (reference sequence). V lost 3 bases and J lost 4, with 22 bases in between. CDR3 sequence: CAWSALRMGLVYEQYF. CDR3 DNA sequence: TGTGCCTGGAGCGCCTTGAGGATGGGGCTCGTGTACGAGCAGTACTTC.

This clonotype was observed a few times. The chain couples TRBV12-3 or TRBV12-4 to TRBJ2-3; 9 bases are a match to TRBD1. The trim removed 6 bases at V and 9 bases at J, leaving 10 bases unmatched. The CDR3 length is 14 residues. CDR3: CASSSSGTGSTQYF. The CDR3 DNA sequence: TGTGCCAGCAGCAGCTCCGGGACAGGGTCGACGCAGTATTTT.

The table lists this clonotype with a few counts. The chain employs TRBV14 and TRBJ2-5; D not resolved. This CDR3 contains 15 residues. The germline gives CDR1 SGHDN, CDR2 FVKESK. Trimming pared 1 base from V and 0 bases from J, leaving 9 bases between. The CDR3 spells CASSQGYWDQETQYF. CDR3 DNA sequence: TGTGCCAGCAGCCAAGGATACTGGGACCAAGAGACCCAGTACTTC. The whole variable domain, filled in from reference TRBV14 and TRBJ2-5, reads EAGVTQFPSHSVIEKGQTVTLRCDPISGHDNLYWYRRVMGKEIKFLLHFVKESKQDESGMPNNRFLAERTGGTYSTLKVQPAELEDSGVYFCASSQGYWDQETQYFGPGTRLLVL.

In its sample, this clonotype was seen a few times. This chain links TRBV7-8 with TRBJ2-7; 9 bases map to TRBD2. In germline, CDR1 is SGHVS, CDR2 FQNEAQ. The CDR3 runs 15 residues. With 5 bases clipped from V and 5 bases from J, the junction kept 10 bases outside the gene matches. This chain's CDR3 is CASSILAGRVHEQYF. The CDR3 coding sequence is TGTGCCAGCAGCATCCTAGCGGGGCGTGTCCACGAGCAGTACTTC.

Only a few counts were recorded for this clonotype. This chain links TRBV19 with TRBJ1-5; D gene uncertain. The CDR3 contains 14 residues. Trimming took 4 bases from V and 7 from J, leaving 14 bases between them. In germline, CDR1 is LNHDA, CDR2 SQIVND (reference sequence). The CDR3: CASSNSALRQPQHF. CDR3 bases: TGTGCCAGTAGTAACTCGGCCCTCAGGCAGCCCCAGCATTTT.

At least ten counts were recorded for this clonotype. V gene TRBV30 combines with J gene TRBJ1-2, with 9 bases fitting TRBD1. From germline, CDR1 is GTSNPN and CDR2 SVGIG (reference sequence). This CDR3 spans 14 amino acids. The trim removed 2 bases at V and 3 bases at J, leaving 4 bases unmatched. CDR3 bases: TGTGCCTGGAGTATACAGGGGGCAGACTATGGCTACACCTTC. Its translation is CAWSIQGADYGYTF.

The chain combines TRBV7-3 with TRBJ2-1, with TRBD1 matching over 7 bases. V gave up 2 bases and J gave up 6 bases; unmatched junction bases: 1. This CDR3 comprises 13 residues. Germline assignment: CDR1 SGHTA and CDR2 FQGTGA. CDR3 coding DNA: TGTGCCAGCAGCTTAGCAGGGGGCAATGAGCAGTTCTTC. It encodes CASSLAGGNEQFF.

About this clonotype itself: It may be a read error: a sequence one base away is much more abundant. This chain uses TRBV2 with TRBJ2-5, with 7 bases matching TRBD1. Germline V lookup: CDR1 SNHLY, CDR2 FYNNEI. The CDR3 is 14 amino acids. CDR3 nucleotide sequence: TGTCCCAGCAAACCGGGACAGACACACCAGACCCAGTACTTC. Translated, it gives CPSKPGQTHQTQYF. Full variable domain (remainder filled in from reference TRBV2 and TRBJ2-5): EPEVTQTPSHQVTQMGQEVILRCVPISNHLYFYWYRQILGQKVEFLVSFYNNEISEKSEIFDDQFSVERPDGSNFTLKIRSTKLEDSAMYFCPSKPGQTHQTQYFGPGTRLLVL.

This clonotype was detected a few times. The rearrangement uses TRBV7-2 and TRBJ2-2; 7 nucleotides align to TRBD1. V was pared by 2 bases and J by 6 bases, with 9 bases of the junction left unmatched. CDR1 and CDR2 (germline): SGHTA, FQGNSA. This CDR3 region has 16 residues. CDR3 in DNA: TGTGCCAGCAGCTTATTTTCGGGACAGTTGTCCGGGGAGCTGTTTTTT. This gives the protein CASSLFSGQLSGELFF.

This clonotype has ten or more counts. The V gene is TRBV7-9, the J gene TRBJ2-7; weak D call: TRBD1 (6 bases). Germline lookup yields CDR1 SEHNR and CDR2 FQNEAQ (reference sequence). This CDR3 is 14 amino acids long. The germline V and J ends were trimmed by 1 base and 1 base, with 8 bases remaining between them. CDR3 bases: TGTGCCAGCAGCTTAGACAGGGCGTCCTACGAGCAGTACTTC. This encodes CASSLDRASYEQYF.

This clonotype was detected many times. The chain joins TRBV12-3 or TRBV12-4 to TRBJ2-5, with 7 bases aligning to TRBD1. Trimming took 5 bases from V and 4 from J; bases not matched to a gene: 4. The CDR3 is 13 residues long. This CDR3 is CASSPRQGETQYF. The DNA for the CDR3 is TGTGCCAGCAGTCCGAGACAGGGAGAGACCCAGTACTTC.

This clonotype was seen ten or more times. J is TRBJ2-1 and V is TRBV30; no clear D gene. Germline CDR1 GTSNPN, CDR2 SVGIG (reference sequence). V lost 3 bases, J lost 6 bases, and 12 bases lay in between. The CDR3 sequence is 13 residues long. Here the CDR3 reads CAWSPAHGNEQFF. The CDR3, as DNA: TGTGCCTGGAGCCCGGCCCATGGCAATGAGCAGTTCTTC.

This clonotype came up many times. The V call is TRBV5-1, the J call TRBJ1-2, with TRBD1 as a possible D gene (5 bases). The CDR3 totals 12 residues. Germline loops: CDR1 SGHRS, CDR2 YFSETQ. Trimming removed 4 bases from V and 6 bases from J, with 10 bases in between. The CDR3 region has the DNA TGCGCCAGCAGCCAACAGGCCGATGGCTACACCTTC. Its translation is CASSQQADGYTF.

This clonotype has a count of ten or more. The rearrangement joins TRBV7-2 to TRBJ1-2, with TRBD1 identical over 7 bases. The V segment lost 4 bases and the J segment 10 bases; nucleotides outside the gene matches: 9. Per germline, CDR1 SGHTA and CDR2 FQGNSA. The CDR3 runs 13 residues. This CDR3 reads CASSSVQGSSYTF. DNA for the CDR3: TGTGCCAGCAGCTCTGTACAGGGGAGCTCCTACACCTTC.

The sample holds a few counts of this clonotype. The chain combines TRBV5-1 with TRBJ2-2; 8 bases line up with TRBD2. The J segment lost 7 bases and the V segment lost 4 bases, leaving 15 bases of the junction unmatched. This CDR3 contains 17 residues. CDR1 SGHRS and CDR2 YFSETQ come from the germline V gene. CDR3: CASSGGLPAGAGGELFF. The CDR3 nucleotides are TGCGCCAGCAGCGGTGGACTTCCAGCGGGAGCTGGCGGGGAGCTGTTTTTT.

Many counts were recorded for this clonotype. This chain links TRBV2 with TRBJ1-2, with 7 bases lining up with TRBD1. CDR1 and CDR2 (germline): SNHLY, FYNNEI. This CDR3 spans 15 amino acids. V shed 1 base, J shed 2 bases, and the junction held 4 bases outside the gene matches. Here the CDR3 DNA reads TGTGCCAGCAGTGAAGTCGACAGGGAAAACTATGGCTACACCTTC. It encodes CASSEVDRENYGYTF.

The V and J genes are TRBV5-5 and TRBJ2-3; D perhaps matches TRBD2 (6 bases). The germline V gene encodes CDR1 SGHKS and CDR2 YYEKEE (reference sequence). V dropped 2 bases and J dropped 5 bases, with 9 bases sitting between them. The CDR3 is 13 residues long. In nucleotides, the CDR3 is TGTGCCAGCAGCTTTGGCGGGAAAGATACGCAGTATTTT. It translates to CASSFGGKDTQYF.

CDR3 in DNA: TGCGCCAGCAGCCAAGCCTCGGCAGCCAAAAACATTCAGTACTTC. The encoded protein is CASSQASAAKNIQYF. V usage is TRBV4-3 and J usage is TRBJ2-4, with D uncertain. Trimming cost V 1 base and J 0 bases, with 7 bases left between them. Germline V gene sequence: CDR1 LGHNA, CDR2 YSLEER. The CDR3 is 15 residues long.

This clonotype has a count of ten or more. This chain connects TRBV3-1 to TRBJ2-5; D remains unclear. V was pared by 4 bases and J by 2 bases, with 11 bases between. Germline values: CDR1 LGHDT, CDR2 YNNKEL (reference sequence). This CDR3 has 14 amino acids. DNA of the CDR3: TGTGCCAGCAGCCCAGTCGAAGGACAAGAGACCCAGTACTTC. Its protein product is CASSPVEGQETQYF.

The chain is built from TRBV15 and TRBJ2-7; 10 bases are a match to TRBD2. J gave up 4 bases and V 0 bases, and 12 bases lay outside the gene matches. Germline CDR1 reads LNHNV; CDR2 reads YYDKDF (reference sequence). There are 18 residues in the CDR3. The CDR3 nucleotides read TGTGCCACCAGCAGAGATTTCGGCGGGCCTAGCGGGAGTTACGAGCAGTACTTC. Its translation: CATSRDFGGPSGSYEQYF.